The sequence of this T cell receptor beta chain was determined in a study of T-cell reconstitution after alpha-beta-depleted transplantation in children. CDR1 and CDR2 from the germline V gene are SSHAT and FNYEAQ (reference sequence). V was clipped by 5 bases and J by 4 bases, with 11 bases between them. This CDR3 has 13 amino acids. Study findings and constraints: T-cell counts and diversity at one year post-transplant came mainly from newly produced T cells.

As regards this clonotype: Its antigen is undetermined.

Unique molecular identifiers were used to barcode this TCRbeta library. TCRdb called the PCR reads again in MiXCR, with one record for every CDR3 protein. The data show fewer than 1 million distinct CDR3 sequences, with roughly 16% seen just once and 5% held by the top ten. The clonotype comes from a male patient aged 10 to 17 who had a stem cell transplant for acute lymphoblastic leukemia, so the T cells may come from the graft donor. V and J are TRBV7-7 and TRBJ2-5; D unresolved. The sequencing here drew on PBMCs, mostly from graft donor cells, taken 360 days after TCRalphabeta/CD19-depleted stem cell transplant. The DNA for the CDR3 is TGTGCCAGCAGCGGGATACCCAGAGAGACCCAGTACTTC. This encodes CASSGIPRETQYF.